A single sample is the source of the 29 T cell receptor beta chains below, sequenced in a study of beta chain features in type 1 diabetes. As every portion of the isolated RNA was reverse transcribed, the sequencing read expressed TCRB transcripts. The method was immunoSEQ multiplex PCR; TCRdb's version includes in-frame clones alone and lacks a portion of them. The sample yields about 360,000 clones, approximately 12% seen once. The material sequenced was naive CD4+ T cells from blood. The receptors stem from a man between 18 and 29 years old in good health.

This clone showed up just a few times. J is TRBJ1-1 and V is TRBV19; D is perhaps TRBD1 (5 bases). Trimming took off 7 bases at V and 10 bases at J, with 16 bases between the two ends. The CDR3 has 12 residues. The germline gives CDR1 LNHDA, CDR2 SQIVND (reference sequence). CDR3 sequence (DNA): TGTGCCAGTACTTTCGGGGGAATGGTAGCTTTCTTT. This translates into CASTFGGMVAFF.

The chain links TRBV5-6 to TRBJ2-2, with D possibly being TRBD1 (5 bases). Germline-derived CDR1 and CDR2 are SGHDT and YYEEEE. V dropped 1 base and J dropped 2 bases, with 12 bases sitting between them. This CDR3 region has 16 residues. The CDR3, as DNA: TGTGCCAGCAGCTTGCTCCGGCAGGGTAACACCGGGGAGCTGTTTTTT. Its protein product is CASSLLRQGNTGELFF.

This clone was recorded a few times. This chain joins TRBV28 and TRBJ2-7, with a tentative D call TRBD1 (6 bases). Looked up from germline, CDR1 is MDHEN and CDR2 is SYDVKM. The CDR3 extends over 15 amino acids. V was clipped by 5 bases and J by 2 bases, with 16 bases between them. The CDR3 is CASSPQTGYTYEQYF. The CDR3 region has the DNA TGTGCCAGCAGTCCTCAGACAGGTTACACCTACGAGCAGTACTTC.

The chain recombines TRBV28 with TRBJ2-7; D is uncertain. Trimming stripped 2 bases from V and 7 bases from J, with 15 bases between. The CDR3 loop spans 14 amino acids. The germline gives CDR1 MDHEN, CDR2 SYDVKM. The CDR3 sequence: CASSLGVVGGEQYF. CDR3 in DNA: TGTGCCAGCAGTTTAGGTGTCGTCGGCGGTGAGCAGTACTTC.

In this sample, this clone turned up a few times. The chain carries TRBV19 and TRBJ2-1, with a possible D match to TRBD2 (6 bases). From germline, CDR1 is LNHDA and CDR2 SQIVND (reference sequence). Trimming stripped 6 bases from V and 3 bases from J, with 15 bases between. The CDR3 is 15 residues long. The CDR3 spells CASRITTSLYNEQFF. CDR3 bases: TGTGCCAGTAGGATAACGACTAGTCTCTACAATGAGCAGTTCTTC.

This clone turned up a few times. The chain recombines TRBV30 with TRBJ2-1; 11 bases agree with TRBD2. This CDR3 is 17 amino acids long. Germline CDR1 is GTSNPN and CDR2 is SVGIG (reference sequence). The J segment lost 3 bases and the V segment lost 3 bases, leaving 10 bases of the junction unmatched. The CDR3, as DNA: TGTGCCTGGAGGAACACAATAGGGACTAGCGGCTACAATGAGCAGTTCTTC. It encodes CAWRNTIGTSGYNEQFF.

A few counts support this clone. The chain uses TRBV7-2 and TRBJ1-6, with D tentatively TRBD1 (6 bases). Trimming left V 5 bases short and J 7 bases short, with 15 bases between. Per the germline V gene, CDR1 is SGHTA and CDR2 is FQGNSA. This CDR3 has 15 residues. Here the CDR3 DNA reads TGTGCCAGCAGCCTCTCCCCGGGACAAAATTCACCCCTCCACTTT. Amino acids: CASSLSPGQNSPLHF.

This clone has just a few counts. The DNA of the CDR3 is TGTGCCAGCAGCATCCAGACAGGGCAGGGCGAGCAGTACTTC. Encoded protein: CASSIQTGQGEQYF. V is TRBV9 and J is TRBJ2-7, with TRBD1 matching 7 bases. CDR3 size: 14 residues. Trimming cost V 4 bases and J 6 bases; bases outside gene matches: 10. From germline, CDR1 is SGDLS and CDR2 YYNGEE.

A remark on this clone: At one boundary the junction diverges from the germline segment, which might be a read error. The chain employs TRBV6-6 and TRBJ2-7; D gene ambiguous. The CDR3 covers 14 residues. Germline CDR1 is MNHNY and CDR2 is SVGAGI (reference sequence). This CDR3 reads CAISVVQDAYEQYF. DNA for the CDR3: TGTGCCATCAGTGTGGTCCAGGATGCCTACGAGCAGTACTTC.

The chain combines TRBV7-2 with TRBJ1-4; 8 bases are shared with TRBD1. Looked up from germline, CDR1 is SGHTA and CDR2 is FQGNSA. The CDR3 runs 15 residues. V gave up 4 bases and J gave up 8 bases; unmatched junction bases: 9. CDR3 region: CASSSAGGAGEKLFF. CDR3 in DNA: TGTGCCAGCAGCTCCGCAGGGGGCGCAGGGGAAAAACTGTTTTTT.

In the case of this clone: Other DNA sequences from this sample encode an identical CDR3 as well. V is TRBV7-2 and J is TRBJ2-5; D call uncertain. The CDR3 extends over 13 amino acids. CDR1 and CDR2 (germline): SGHTA, FQGNSA. The V end lost 1 base, the J end lost 1 base, and 4 bases lay between the germline ends. CDR3 nucleotide sequence: TGTGCCAGCAGCTTAGTCAGCCAAGAGACCCAGTACTTC. Translating gives CASSLVSQETQYF. Full variable domain (missing parts from reference TRBV7-2 and TRBJ2-5): GAGVSQSPSNKVTEKGKDVELRCDPISGHTALYWYRQSLGQGLEFLIYFQGNSAPDKSGLPSDRFSAERTGGSVSTLTIQRTQQEDSAVYLCASSLVSQETQYFGPGTRLLVL.

This clone appeared a few times. The rearrangement links TRBV30 to TRBJ2-5; 12 nucleotides agree with TRBD2. CDR3 length: 17 residues. V dropped 3 bases and J dropped 2; count of bases not matched to a gene: 10. CDR1 and CDR2 (germline): GTSNPN, SVGIG (reference sequence). CDR3 protein: CAWSLTSGSTPQETQYF. The CDR3 DNA follows: TGTGCCTGGAGCCTGACTAGCGGGAGTACCCCACAAGAGACCCAGTACTTC.

This clone was detected a few times. V is TRBV15 and J is TRBJ2-1; 11 bases line up with TRBD1. With 3 bases clipped from V and 15 bases from J, the junction kept 4 bases outside the gene matches. Germline V gives CDR1 LNHNV, CDR2 YYDKDF (reference sequence). CDR3 length equals 12 residues. This CDR3 reads CATSRGGTGGFF. For the CDR3, the DNA is TGTGCCACCAGCAGGGGGGGGACAGGGGGGTTCTTC.

This clone was counted only a few times. The V gene is TRBV27, the J gene TRBJ2-2; no reliable D call. The V gene's germline CDR1 is MNHEY and CDR2 SMNVEV (reference sequence). This CDR3 has 14 amino acids. The V and J ends lost 7 bases and 1 base respectively, with 10 bases between them. The CDR3 sequence is CASTRKLNTGELFF. The CDR3 coding sequence is TGTGCCAGCACTCGTAAGCTGAACACCGGGGAGCTGTTTTTT.

The rearrangement links TRBV6-6 to TRBJ1-6, with D maybe TRBD1 (5 bases). The CDR3 is made up of 14 amino acids. Trimming took off 1 base at V and 10 bases at J, with 11 bases between the two ends. The V gene's germline CDR1 is MNHNY and CDR2 SVGAGI (reference sequence). CDR3 nucleotides: TGTGCCAGCAGTTACTTACAGGTGGGCTCACCCCTCCACTTT. Translation: CASSYLQVGSPLHF.

The chain joins TRBV9 to TRBJ2-5, with TRBD1 matching over 9 bases. The CDR3 totals 14 residues. Germline V gives CDR1 SGDLS, CDR2 YYNGEE. J gave up 6 bases and V 3 bases, and 6 bases lay outside the gene matches. CDR3 protein: CASSESGQGKTQYF. For the CDR3, the DNA is TGTGCCAGCAGCGAATCGGGACAGGGAAAGACCCAGTACTTC.

This clone was observed a handful of times. Other DNA variants within this sample encode the same CDR3. The chain employs TRBV18 and TRBJ1-5; D call uncertain. V was shortened by 2 bases and J by 4 bases, with 6 bases between the two germline ends. Looked up from germline, CDR1 is KGHSH and CDR2 is LQKENI. This CDR3 has 13 amino acids. Written as DNA, the CDR3 is TGTGCCAGCTCACCAGGAGAAAATCAGCCCCAGCATTTT. As protein: CASSPGENQPQHF.

The chain uses TRBV4-3 and TRBJ2-3; a weak D match, TRBD1 (6 bases). Trimming shortened V by 2 bases and J by 0 bases, and 24 bases separated the two germline ends. The CDR3 covers 20 residues. Germline values: CDR1 LGHNA, CDR2 YSLEER. The CDR3 is CASSQTLLGWGPYSTDTQYF. CDR3 DNA sequence: TGCGCCAGCAGCCAAACCCTCCTAGGGTGGGGGCCCTATAGCACAGATACGCAGTATTTT.

This chain connects TRBV6-1 to TRBJ2-5; possibly TRBD2 for D (5 bases). CDR3 length equals 12 residues. V shed 4 bases and J shed 9 bases, with 12 bases lying between them. Per germline, CDR1 MNHNS and CDR2 SASEGT. The CDR3 spells CASSARRGAQYF. The DNA for the CDR3 is TGTGCCAGCAGTGCCCGCCGGGGAGCCCAGTACTTC.

The V and J genes are TRBV18 and TRBJ2-1; 10 bases map to TRBD2. CDR1 is KGHSH and CDR2 is LQKENI in the germline V gene. J gave up 8 bases and V 2 bases, and 9 bases lay outside the gene matches. The CDR3 contains 16 residues. Written as DNA, the CDR3 is TGTGCCAGCTCACCAAAAGGAGCGGGAGGGGGCGATGAGCAGTTCTTC. Protein sequence: CASSPKGAGGGDEQFF.

This clone was seen a handful of times. This sequence joins TRBV28 and TRBJ1-2; 12 bases are a match to TRBD1. The germline V gene has CDR1 MDHEN and CDR2 SYDVKM. The V segment lost 10 bases and the J segment 7 bases; nucleotides outside the gene matches: 7. The CDR3 covers 13 residues. The CDR3 sequence: CAIPGQGAGGYTF. CDR3 sequence (DNA): TGTGCCATTCCGGGACAGGGGGCCGGTGGCTACACCTTC.

Points on this clone: The sample carries other DNA sequences with the same CDR3. The V gene is TRBV28, the J gene TRBJ1-1, with D perhaps TRBD1 (6 bases). This CDR3 has 13 residues. The V and J ends lost 5 bases and 5 bases respectively, with 12 bases between them. The germline CDR1 and CDR2 sequences are MDHEN and SYDVKM. CDR3 coding DNA: TGTGCCAGCAGTCTAACTACAGGGACTGAAGCTTTCTTT. It translates to CASSLTTGTEAFF.

In this sample, this clone turned up a few times. J is TRBJ2-7 and V is TRBV30; 10 positions match TRBD1. CDR3 length equals 14 residues. From germline, CDR1 is GTSNPN and CDR2 SVGIG (reference sequence). After removal of 1 base from V and 2 bases from J, the junction contained 2 bases not matched to a gene. Written as DNA, the CDR3 is TGTGCCTGGAGTGCTGGGACAGGGGCCTACGAGCAGTACTTC. This codes for CAWSAGTGAYEQYF.

In this sample, this clone turned up a few times. CDR3 DNA sequence: TGTGCCAGCAGACCAACCGGACAGGCCTATGGCTACACCTTC. Its protein product is CASRPTGQAYGYTF. V usage is TRBV7-9 and J usage is TRBJ1-2, with TRBD1 matching 7 bases. After removal of 6 bases from V and 4 bases from J, the junction contained 8 bases not matched to a gene. The germline gives CDR1 SEHNR, CDR2 FQNEAQ (reference sequence). This CDR3 region has 14 residues.

The V call is TRBV7-2, the J call TRBJ1-1, with TRBD1 matching over 7 bases. The CDR3 is made up of 14 amino acids. The germline V gene has CDR1 SGHTA and CDR2 FQGNSA. J gave up 4 bases and V 5 bases, and 7 bases lay outside the gene matches. The CDR3 DNA reads as TGTGCCAGCAGCCCTCAGGGGGAAGGCACTGAAGCTTTCTTT. This sequence encodes CASSPQGEGTEAFF.

A few counts support this clone. V is TRBV29-1 and J is TRBJ2-2; 7 bases line up with TRBD1. V dropped 5 bases and J dropped 3; count of bases not matched to a gene: 9. CDR1 SQVTM and CDR2 ANQGSEA come from the germline V gene. This CDR3 has 15 amino acids. The chain's CDR3 is CSVTRTGGDTGELFF. In DNA form, the CDR3 reads TGCAGCGTTACCCGGACAGGAGGAGACACCGGGGAGCTGTTTTTT.

This clone was seen a handful of times. This chain links TRBV6-5 with TRBJ1-5; a weak D match, TRBD1 (5 bases). V was clipped by 2 bases and J by 9 bases, with 11 bases between them. The CDR3 runs 13 residues. Germline CDR1 and CDR2: MNHEY and SVGAGI. CDR3 loop: CASSYTNTGPQHF. CDR3 sequence (DNA): TGTGCCAGCAGTTACACAAACACAGGGCCCCAGCATTTT.

The V gene is TRBV4-1, the J gene TRBJ1-1, with 9 bases that match TRBD1. CDR1 MGHRA and CDR2 YSYEKL come from the germline V gene. Losses at the gene ends were 1 base for V and 3 bases for J; bases not matched to a gene: 3. The CDR3 extends over 15 amino acids. The DNA for the CDR3 is TGCGCCAGCAGCCAAGTACAGGGGGCGTACACTGAAGCTTTCTTT. It is translated as CASSQVQGAYTEAFF.

J is TRBJ2-3 and V is TRBV6-1; D gene ambiguous. The germline gives CDR1 MNHNS, CDR2 SASEGT. The CDR3 has 13 residues. Trimming took 7 bases from V and 4 from J, leaving 12 bases between them. The CDR3 loop is CASMVFRADTQYF. CDR3 nucleotide sequence: TGTGCCAGCATGGTCTTCCGCGCAGATACGCAGTATTTT.